The rows below give T cell receptor beta chains drawn from one sample of a study of control samples from healthy donors and cancer patients. Here immunoSEQ multiplex PCR was the method, and the copy in TCRdb shows in-frame clones only, minus some. Found here are some 130,000 clones, approximately 92% of them singletons; the top ten hold over 2%. The source material was blood. These TCRs come from a woman aged 45-65 years in good health. CDR3s include the opening cysteine and the closing phenylalanine or tryptophan. A D gene is named only where the DNA matches it firmly. Part of the rows lack a size; the others show once, few, many or a class for expanded clones.

>.|.|TRBJ1-2|TRBV11-2
CASSLGDPNYGYTF
TGTGCCAGCAGCTTAGGTGATCCTAACTATGGCTACACCTTC
>.|.|TRBJ1-4|TRBV5-1
CASSLGFELFF
TGCGCCAGCAGCCTAGGGTTCGAACTGTTTTTT
>.|TRBD1|TRBJ2-5|TRBV6-5
CASTQGTARVETQYF
TGTGCCAGCACCCAAGGGACAGCCAGGGTGGAGACCCAGTACTTC
>.|.|TRBJ1-2|TRBV14
CASSQVRDKGYTF
TGTGCCAGCAGCCAAGTCCGGGACAAAGGCTACACCTTC
>.|TRBD1|TRBJ1-2|TRBV2
CASSSEDRGGGYTF
TGTGCCAGCAGTTCGGAGGACAGGGGTGGTGGCTACACCTTC
>once|TRBD2|TRBJ2-2|TRBV27
CASRTSTNTGELFF
TGTGCCAGCAGGACTAGCACCAACACCGGGGAGCTGTTTTTT
>.|.|TRBJ1-1|TRBV28
CASGTGLLNTEAFF
TGTGCCAGCGGAACCGGGCTACTGAACACTGAAGCTTTCTTT
>.|.|TRBJ2-7|TRBV25-1
CASSGRVLGEQYF
TGTGCCAGCAGTGGCAGGGTTTTGGGCGAGCAGTACTTC
>.|.|TRBJ2-5|TRBV6-1
CASSERGTPKETQYF
TGTGCCAGCAGTGAAAGGGGGACCCCCAAAGAGACCCAGTACTTC
>.|.|TRBJ1-2|TRBV6-5
CASSRTRTTYGYTF
TGTGCCAGCAGTCGGACTCGGACTACCTATGGCTACACCTTC
>.|.|TRBJ1-2|TRBV6-1
CASSEGEGVKYGYTF
TGTGCCAGCAGTGAAGGGGAGGGGGTGAAGTATGGCTACACCTTC
>.|.|TRBJ2-2|TRBV18
CASSPGSSGGELFF
TGTGCCAGCTCACCAGGATCAAGCGGCGGAGAGCTGTTTTTT
>.|.|TRBJ2-2|TRBV4-2
CASSQDAASNTGELFF
TGTGCCAGCAGCCAAGACGCGGCATCGAACACCGGGGAGCTGTTTTTT
>.|.|TRBJ1-3|TRBV10-2
CASSRGTGNTIYF
TGCGCCAGCAGTCGGGGAACTGGAAACACCATATATTTT
>.|.|TRBJ1-4|TRBV10-3
CAISLQGGNEKLFF
TGTGCCATCAGCCTACAGGGAGGGAATGAAAAACTGTTTTTT
>.|.|TRBJ1-5|TRBV15
CATSSYDSNQPQHF
TGTGCCACCAGCAGCTACGATAGCAATCAGCCCCAGCATTTT
>.|.|TRBJ1-1|TRBV9
CASSVGLGGVDGRQAAFF
TGTGCCAGCAGCGTAGGGTTAGGGGGGGTGGATGGACGGCAAGCAGCTTTCTTT
>few|TRBD1|TRBJ1-2|TRBV29-1
CSVPEPPGQGEGYTF
TGCAGCGTTCCTGAGCCCCCAGGACAGGGGGAGGGCTACACCTTC
>.|.|TRBJ2-7|TRBV7-2
CASRHGPIYEQYF
TGTGCCAGCAGACACGGACCAATTTACGAGCAGTACTTC
>.|.|TRBJ2-5|TRBV18
CASSPTPEGTQYF
TGTGCCAGCTCACCGACTCCGGAGGGGACCCAGTACTTC
>few|.|TRBJ1-1|TRBV12-3/TRBV12-4
CASTGGRNTEAFF
TGTGCCAGCACTGGGGGACGAAACACTGAAGCTTTCTTT
>.|.|TRBJ1-1|TRBV10-2
CASTGQGEAFF
TGCGCCAGCACCGGTCAGGGAGAAGCTTTCTTT
>.|.|TRBJ1-2|TRBV6-5
CATTILGQGNYGYTF
TGTGCCACCACAATCCTCGGGCAGGGTAACTATGGCTACACCTTC
>.|.|TRBJ2-7|TRBV27
CASRSTGAYEQYF
TGTGCCAGCAGATCGACGGGAGCCTACGAGCAGTACTTC
>.|.|TRBJ2-7|TRBV28
CASRDGGYSGEQYF
TGTGCCAGCAGGGATGGGGGATATTCGGGGGAGCAGTACTTC
>few|TRBD1|TRBJ2-7|TRBV3-1/TRBV3-2
CASSQGTGANEQYF
TGTGCCAGCAGCCAAGGGACAGGGGCCAACGAGCAGTACTTC
>.|.|TRBJ2-2|TRBV5-1
CASSPHDGGELFF
TGCGCCAGCAGCCCCCATGATGGTGGGGAGCTGTTTTTT
>.|.|TRBJ1-1|TRBV5-1
CASSGTPGTQNTEAFF
TGCGCCAGCAGCGGAACTCCCGGGACCCAGAACACTGAAGCTTTCTTT
>.|TRBD2|TRBJ2-2|TRBV5-1
CASSPSAGGNTGELFF
TGCGCCAGCAGCCCGTCTGCGGGAGGTAACACCGGGGAGCTGTTTTTT
>.|.|TRBJ2-6|TRBV5-6
CASSLGQSGANVLTF
TGTGCCAGCAGCTTAGGTCAGTCTGGGGCCAACGTCCTGACTTTC
>.|.|TRBJ2-5|TRBV7-9
CASRGDSFETQYF
TGTGCCAGCAGGGGTGACAGTTTTGAGACCCAGTACTTC
>.|.|TRBJ1-1|TRBV15
CATSLLGGVGAFF
TGTGCCACCAGCCTACTCGGGGGGGTTGGAGCTTTCTTT
>.|.|TRBJ1-1|TRBV30
CAWSVPDRLLYTEAFF
TGTGCCTGGAGTGTACCTGACCGCCTATTGTACACTGAAGCTTTCTTT
>.|.|TRBJ1-1|TRBV6-4
CASSKNSDGGIEAFF
TGTGCCAGCAGTAAAAACTCGGACGGAGGAATTGAAGCTTTCTTT
>once|.|TRBJ1-1|TRBV12-3/TRBV12-4
CASSPQRTEAFF
TGTGCCAGCAGCCCCCAAAGGACTGAAGCTTTCTTT
>.|.|TRBJ1-5|TRBV18
CASSPSEIQPQHF
TGTGCCAGCTCACCATCCGAGATACAGCCCCAGCATTTT
>.|TRBD2|TRBJ2-1|TRBV29-1
CSVASLAGALNEQFF
TGCAGCGTTGCCTCACTAGCGGGAGCTCTAAATGAGCAGTTCTTC
>.|.|TRBJ1-3|TRBV14
CASSQGRGRAIYF
TGTGCCAGCAGCCAAGGACGTGGTCGAGCCATATATTTT
>.|.|TRBJ1-2|TRBV7-9
CASSLEVSNYGYTF
TGTGCCAGCAGCTTAGAGGTGTCCAACTATGGCTACACCTTC
>.|TRBD2|TRBJ2-7|TRBV5-1
CASSLESSGGSYEQYF
TGCGCCAGCAGCTTGGAGTCTAGCGGGGGGTCCTACGAGCAGTACTTC
>.|.|TRBJ1-1|TRBV27
CASSLGASTEAFF
TGTGCCAGCAGTCTGGGGGCAAGCACTGAAGCTTTCTTT
>.|.|TRBJ1-5|TRBV30
CACQGSNQPQHF
TGTGCCTGTCAGGGAAGCAATCAGCCCCAGCATTTT
>.|.|TRBJ2-3|TRBV14
CASSHLTWGTDTQYF
TGTGCCAGCAGCCACCTCACTTGGGGCACAGATACGCAGTATTTT
>.|TRBD2|TRBJ2-5|TRBV6-1
CASSETSGRAWETQYF
TGTGCCAGCAGTGAAACTAGCGGGAGGGCCTGGGAGACCCAGTACTTC
>.|.|TRBJ1-4|TRBV6-5
CASSYRGFNEKLFF
TGTGCCAGCAGTTACAGGGGTTTTAATGAAAAACTGTTTTTT
>.|.|TRBJ2-3|TRBV5-1
CASSLGGTDTQYF
TGCGCCAGCAGCTTGGGGGGAACAGATACGCAGTATTTT
>once|.|TRBJ2-5|TRBV7-8
CASTPFRGRGKETQYF
TGTGCCAGCACCCCTTTTAGAGGGAGAGGAAAAGAGACCCAGTACTTC
>.|TRBD2|TRBJ2-2|TRBV27
CASSSPPGTSGKELFF
TGTGCCAGCAGTTCCCCACCCGGGACTAGCGGGAAGGAGCTGTTTTTT
>.|.|TRBJ2-3|TRBV10-2
CASGDSTDTQYF
TGCGCCAGCGGGGACAGCACAGATACGCAGTATTTT
>.|.|TRBJ1-1|TRBV5-6
CASSLGPQEGLGTEAFF
TGTGCCAGCAGCTTGGGACCCCAGGAGGGGCTGGGCACTGAAGCTTTCTTT
>.|TRBD1|TRBJ2-7|TRBV28
CASSIQGTGSYEQYF
TGTGCCAGCAGTATCCAAGGGACAGGGTCCTACGAGCAGTACTTC
>.|TRBD1|TRBJ2-7|TRBV28
CAISWAGGYEQYF
TGTGCCATCAGCTGGGCAGGGGGCTACGAGCAGTACTTC
>.|TRBD1|TRBJ2-5|TRBV5-1
CASSFQRQGDQETQYF
TGCGCCAGCAGCTTTCAACGACAGGGCGACCAAGAGACCCAGTACTTC
>.|.|TRBJ1-3|TRBV28
CASSPWSGAGNTIYF
TGTGCCAGCAGCCCATGGTCGGGGGCTGGAAACACCATATATTTT
>few|TRBD1|TRBJ1-3|TRBV7-2
CASSRGWGQGFGNTIYF
TGTGCCAGCAGCAGAGGCTGGGGACAGGGGTTTGGAAACACCATATATTTT
>.|.|TRBJ1-4|TRBV30
CAYEGGLEEKLFF
TGTGCCTACGAGGGGGGGCTTGAGGAAAAACTGTTTTTT